These T cell receptor beta chains were read from a single sample in a study of cytomegalovirus exposure and HLA in healthy donors. Produced via immunoSEQ multiplex PCR; TCRdb's table is partial and in-frame only. The data show 150,000 to 200,000 clones, around 74% seen once. Sequencing input: PBMCs. The receptor source for this set is a female donor in good health and CMV-seronegative. Each CDR3 is given with its conserved first and last residue. The D gene is left open where the match is weak. Some rows mark clone size as missing; the rest say once, few, many or name a class of expanded clone.

TRBJ1-2 TRBV19 13 NA NA TGTGCCAGTAGTGCCCAGGGATACTATGGCTACACCTTC CASSAQGYYGYTF
TRBJ1-2 TRBV7-9 12 NA NA TGTGCCAGCAGCCAAAAAGGGGATGGCTACACCTTC CASSQKGDGYTF
TRBJ1-6 TRBV27 12 NA NA TGTGCCAGCAGCTCAGGGAATTCACCCCTCCACTTT CASSSGNSPLHF
TRBJ2-5 TRBV9 16 TRBD2 NA TGTGCCAGCAGCGCAGGACTAGCGGGGGGACAAGAGACCCAGTACTTC CASSAGLAGGQETQYF
TRBJ2-7 TRBV28 15 TRBD2 NA TGTGCCAGCAGTCCGGGACTAGCGGATTACTACGAGCAGTACTTC CASSPGLADYYEQYF
TRBJ1-5 TRBV7-9 17 TRBD1 once TGTGCCAGCAGCTTAGAGCAGGGGGCGATAAGCAATCAGCCCCAGCATTTT CASSLEQGAISNQPQHF
TRBJ2-7 TRBV25-1 15 NA NA TGTGCCAGCAGTGAATGGGACAAGCTAACCTACGAGCAGTACTTC CASSEWDKLTYEQYF
TRBJ1-4 TRBV29-1 13 TRBD1 NA TGCAGCGTGGAAGACAGGGGGAATGAAAAACTGTTTTTT CSVEDRGNEKLFF
TRBJ2-1 TRBV7-8 15 NA NA TGTGCCAGCAGCTTAGCCCGACCGGTCCAGGATGAGCAGTTCTTC CASSLARPVQDEQFF
TRBJ2-5 TRBV9 16 TRBD2 NA TGTGCCAGCAGCGGAATAGCGGGAGGGCCCCTAGAGACCCAGTACTTC CASSGIAGGPLETQYF
TRBJ1-2 TRBV18 14 NA NA TGTGCCAGCTCACCTGGGGGCTCGGGTTATGGCTACACCTTC CASSPGGSGYGYTF
TRBJ1-2 TRBV4-3 15 NA NA TGCGCCAGCAGCCAAGTCTTCGGGACTAACTATGGCTACACCTTC CASSQVFGTNYGYTF
TRBJ2-7 TRBV30 16 NA NA TGTGCCTGGAGTGTGGGGACTCCGGCCCTTTCCTACGAGCAGTACTTC CAWSVGTPALSYEQYF
TRBJ2-3 TRBV10-1 14 NA NA TGCGCCAGCAGCAAGTATGGAGTCGCAGATACGCAGTATTTT CASSKYGVADTQYF
TRBJ2-7 TRBV29-1 11 NA NA TGCAGCGTCCGGGACTCCTACGAGCAGTACTTC CSVRDSYEQYF
TRBJ2-5 TRBV19 17 TRBD2 once TGTGCCAGTAGCTATAGTGGGAAACTAGCGGGAGTAGAGACCCAGTACTTC CASSYSGKLAGVETQYF
TRBJ2-3 TRBV5-1 14 NA NA TGCGCCAGCAGCTTGGACAGGGCGGCAGATACGCAGTATTTT CASSLDRAADTQYF
TRBJ2-5 TRBV5-5 11 NA NA TGTGCCAGCTCCCGCCGGGAGACCCAGTACTTC CASSRRETQYF
TRBJ2-3 TRBV15 15 TRBD1 NA TGTGCCACCAGCCCAAACAGGGGGAGCACAGATACGCAGTATTTT CATSPNRGSTDTQYF
TRBJ2-7 TRBV19 15 NA NA TGTGCCAGTACCCCAACCCCGAGCGGAGACTACGAGCAGTACTTC CASTPTPSGDYEQYF
TRBJ2-3 TRBV9 15 TRBD2 NA TGTGCCAGCAGCGTACCAGCGGGATTCACAGATACGCAGTATTTT CASSVPAGFTDTQYF
TRBJ1-1 TRBV11-2 12 NA NA TGTGCCAGCACCAAACAGATTACTGAAGCTTTCTTT CASTKQITEAFF
TRBJ2-7 TRBV11-2 13 NA NA TGTGCCAGCAAAAAGGATTTCGAGGCCGAGCAGTACTTC CASKKDFEAEQYF
TRBJ1-1 TRBV4-1 17 NA NA TGCGCCAGCAGCCAATTATTGAGGGTGAACTCTGACACTGAAGCTTTCTTT CASSQLLRVNSDTEAFF
TRBJ1-1 TRBV19 14 TRBD1 NA TGTGCCAGTAGTGCCTGGACAGGTAACACTGAAGCTTTCTTT CASSAWTGNTEAFF
TRBJ2-4 TRBV28 20 TRBD2 NA TGTGCCAGCAGTGGATCGGGACTAGCGGGAGGTCTTGTAGCCAAAAACATTCAGTACTTC CASSGSGLAGGLVAKNIQYF
TRBJ1-3 TRBV7-8 17 NA NA TGTGCCAGCAGCGCCCACAGGGTAGTCAGTCCTGGAAACACCATATATTTT CASSAHRVVSPGNTIYF
TRBJ2-1 TRBV30 13 NA NA TGTGCCTGGAGTGTACTCGGGGGAGGGGGATATGTCTTC CAWSVLGGGGYVF
TRBJ1-2 TRBV7-9 13 NA NA TGTGCCAGCAGCCCCGCGGGGACGTATGGCTACACCTTC CASSPAGTYGYTF
TRBJ2-4 TRBV7-2 17 TRBD2 NA TGTGCCAGCAGCTTAGTTCCAGCGGGGGGGCCCAAAAACATTCAGTACTTC CASSLVPAGGPKNIQYF
TRBJ2-7 TRBV28 12 NA NA TGTGCCAGCAGTTCAGTTTTGTACGAGCAGTACTTC CASSSVLYEQYF
TRBJ1-6 TRBV19 14 TRBD1 NA TGTGCCAGTAGGTCAGGGGGCAGAGATTCACCCCTCCACTTT CASRSGGRDSPLHF
TRBJ1-1 TRBV29-1 14 TRBD1 NA TGCAGCGTTGAAGACTTTACAGGGGGCTCTGAGGCTTTCTTT CSVEDFTGGSEAFF
TRBJ2-7 TRBV5-1 19 TRBD1 few TGCGCCAGCAGCTCATATCCCCTTTCACAGGGGCCAAATCCCTACGAGCAGTACTTC CASSSYPLSQGPNPYEQYF
TRBJ2-7 TRBV28 12 NA NA TGTGCCAGCAGTTTATACGGCTACGAGCAGTACTTC CASSLYGYEQYF
TRBJ1-6 TRBV27 15 NA NA TGTGCCAGCAGTTTACTAGACTCCTATAATTCACCCCTCCACTTT CASSLLDSYNSPLHF
TRBJ2-6 TRBV5-4 17 NA NA TGTGCCAGCAGCTTCGGACAGCAGACCTCTGGGGCCAACGTCCTGACTTTC CASSFGQQTSGANVLTF
TRBJ1-2 TRBV5-4 16 TRBD1 NA TGTGCCAGCAGCACGGCCGGGACAGGGTTCGACTATGGCTACACCTTC CASSTAGTGFDYGYTF
TRBJ2-5 TRBV5-4 15 NA once TGTGCCAGCAGCCTTCTGCAGGGGCGCGAGGAGACCCAGTACTTC CASSLLQGREETQYF
TRBJ2-7 TRBV15 15 TRBD1 NA TGTGCCACAACCTTCGGACAGGGGTTAACCTACGAGCAGTACTTC CATTFGQGLTYEQYF
TRBJ2-5 TRBV11-3 13 NA NA TGTGCCAGCAGCTCCGAAATCGGGGAGACCCAGTACTTC CASSSEIGETQYF
TRBJ2-3 TRBV5-4 15 NA once TGTGCCAGCAGCGTTGACTTCAGCGTTCCAGATACGCAGTATTTT CASSVDFSVPDTQYF
TRBJ1-5 TRBV5-4 15 NA few TGTGCCAGCAGCTTGTTCGGAGAGGGCAATCAGCCCCAGCATTTT CASSLFGEGNQPQHF
TRBJ1-6 TRBV6-1 15 NA once TGTGCCAGCAGTGACTTTAGCTCCTATAATTCACCCCTCCACTTT CASSDFSSYNSPLHF
TRBJ1-2 TRBV5-1 14 NA NA TGCGCCAGCAGCAAGAGGGAGGGCGACTATGGCTACACCTTC CASSKREGDYGYTF
TRBJ2-7 TRBV27 15 NA NA TGTGCCAGCAGTTTATTGGCAGGTTCCGGATACGAGCAGTACTTC CASSLLAGSGYEQYF
TRBJ1-1 TRBV7-9 13 TRBD1 once TGTGCCAGCAGTCTTACAGGGGGCACTGAAGCTTTCTTT CASSLTGGTEAFF
TRBJ2-7 TRBV5-6 12 NA NA TGTGCCAGCAGCTTGGTTAGCGACGAGCAGTACTTC CASSLVSDEQYF
TRBJ2-1 TRBV6-6 16 TRBD1 NA TGTGCCAGCAGTTCCTACAGGGGTGCGGCATACAATGAGCAGTTCTTC CASSSYRGAAYNEQFF
TRBJ2-7 TRBV5-1 14 TRBD1 NA TGCGCCAGCAGCCTACAGGGGAAAGCCTACGAGCAGTACTTC CASSLQGKAYEQYF
TRBJ2-7 TRBV21-1 13 NA NA TGTGCCAGGGAAGCGGGAGGGCCACACGAGCAGTACTTC CAREAGGPHEQYF
TRBJ2-3 TRBV11-3 14 NA NA TGTGCCAGCAGCTTAGATCCCTTTTCAGATACGCAGTATTTT CASSLDPFSDTQYF
TRBJ2-5 TRBV4-3 16 TRBD1 NA TGCGCCAGCAGCCAAGATATTGGGACAGGGCAAGAGACCCAGTACTTC CASSQDIGTGQETQYF
TRBJ2-3 TRBV19 15 NA NA TGTGCCAGTAGTATGGCAGGGGTCGGCACAGATACGCAGTATTTT CASSMAGVGTDTQYF
TRBJ1-6 TRBV5-1 16 TRBD1 NA TGCGCCAGCAGCTTGGAGGGGGCAGTCGGAAATTCACCCCTCCACTTT CASSLEGAVGNSPLHF
TRBJ2-5 TRBV4-3 19 TRBD2 NA TGCGCCAGCAGCCAAGAGGGGCTAGCGGGGGGCATGAAAGGGGAGACCCAGTACTTC CASSQEGLAGGMKGETQYF